These 3 T cell receptor beta chains share one sample of origin, sequenced in a study of blood T cells in healthy people across ages. Then a second PCR, running about 6 to 12 cycles, was carried out with a sample-barcoded 5' primer and a J-beta primer mix. TCRdb fed the 5' RACE reads into MiXCR, producing one record per CDR3 protein. The sample has around 900,000 distinct CDR3 sequences, about 30% seen once. The material sequenced was blood. Every receptor here comes from a woman of 80 years or more in good health.

Regarding this clonotype: Given a much more abundant clone one base away, this may be a read error. The chain links TRBV7-2 to TRBJ1-2; D gene ambiguous. Germline CDR1 is SGHTA and CDR2 is FQGNSA. This CDR3 comprises 14 residues. Trimming left V 6 bases short and J 8 bases short, with 19 bases between. The CDR3 DNA reads TGTGCCAGCAGAACAGAGGCTGGGATGGGAGGCTACACCTTC. It translates to CASRTEAGMGGYTF.

A word on this clonotype: A much more abundant neighbour one base away suggests this may be a read error. The chain links TRBV6-2 or TRBV6-3 to TRBJ1-5; D may be TRBD1 (6 bases). Germline V lookup: CDR1 MNHEY, CDR2 SVGEGT. V lost 1 base to trimming and J lost 3 bases, with 10 bases between them. There are 15 residues in the CDR3. CDR3 in amino acids: CASSYWTDLNQPQHF. CDR3 nucleotide sequence: TGTGCCAGCAGTTACTGGACAGACCTCAATCAGCCCCAGCATTTT.

This clonotype was recorded a few times. This sequence may be a read error, since a much larger clone differs from it by one base. The rearrangement joins TRBV28 to TRBJ2-5; 7 nucleotides match TRBD2. Germline loops: CDR1 MDHEN, CDR2 SYDVKM. V lost 7 bases and J lost 11; bases outside the gene matches: 19. CDR3 length: 15 residues. CDR3 bases: TGTGCCAGCATCCTGGGGGGGACCGCCGGGAATGAGCAGTACTTC. Translated: CASILGGTAGNEQYF.